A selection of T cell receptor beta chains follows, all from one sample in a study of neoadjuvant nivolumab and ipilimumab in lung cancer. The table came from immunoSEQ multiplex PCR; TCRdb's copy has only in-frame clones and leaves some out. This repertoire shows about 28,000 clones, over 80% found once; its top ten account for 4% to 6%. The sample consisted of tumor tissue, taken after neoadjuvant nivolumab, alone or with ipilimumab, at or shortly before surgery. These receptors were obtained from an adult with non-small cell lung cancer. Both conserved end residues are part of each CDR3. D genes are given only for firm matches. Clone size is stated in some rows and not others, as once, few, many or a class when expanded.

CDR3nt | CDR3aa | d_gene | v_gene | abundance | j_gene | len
TGTGCCAGAACGACGGCAACTAGCACAGATACGCAGTATTTT | CARTTATSTDTQYF | - | TRBV7-9 | once | TRBJ2-3 | 14
TGTGCCAGCAGCGAAGGGACTAGTAGAAGTTCAGATACGCAGTATTTT | CASSEGTSRSSDTQYF | TRBD2 | TRBV9 | - | TRBJ2-3 | 16
TGTGCCAGCAGCCCCCCCTCTGGGGCCAACGTCCTGACTTTC | CASSPPSGANVLTF | - | TRBV9 | - | TRBJ2-6 | 14
TGTGCCAGCAGCGAACAGGGTACCCTCGGTGAGCAGTTCTTC | CASSEQGTLGEQFF | - | TRBV7-8 | - | TRBJ2-1 | 14
TGTGCCAGCAGCGCCGGGAAGGGGAACACCATATATTTT | CASSAGKGNTIYF | - | TRBV5-6 | - | TRBJ1-3 | 13
TGCAGCGTTGGGGGACAGTCCTACGAGCAGTACTTC | CSVGGQSYEQYF | TRBD1 | TRBV29-1 | - | TRBJ2-7 | 12
TGTGCCTGGAGTGGGACAGACCTCGGGCCCCAGCATTTT | CAWSGTDLGPQHF | - | TRBV30 | once | TRBJ1-5 | 13
TGTGCCAGCAGCTTACAGGGGTGGGAGACCCAGTACTTC | CASSLQGWETQYF | TRBD1 | TRBV5-4 | - | TRBJ2-5 | 13
TGTGCCAGCAGCTCAACGACTAGCACAGATACGCAGTATTTT | CASSSTTSTDTQYF | - | TRBV7-2 | - | TRBJ2-3 | 14
TGTGCCAGCAGCTACTTGGACAGGGGATATGGCTACACCTTC | CASSYLDRGYGYTF | TRBD1 | TRBV5-4 | - | TRBJ1-2 | 14
TGTGCCAGCAGTGAGGTGGGGCGGGCTTTCTTT | CASSEVGRAFF | - | TRBV6-6 | - | TRBJ1-1 | 11
TGTGCCAGCAGTGAAGCGGAAGCAGCCGGGGAGCTGTTTTTT | CASSEAEAAGELFF | - | TRBV2 | - | TRBJ2-2 | 14
TGTGCCAGCAGCTTGGCAAACATTCGTAGAGAAGGCTATGGCTACACCTTC | CASSLANIRREGYGYTF | - | TRBV5-6 | - | TRBJ1-2 | 17
TGTGCCAGCAGTGACTCGGCGGGCCCTAATGAGCAGTTCTTC | CASSDSAGPNEQFF | - | TRBV6-4 | - | TRBJ2-1 | 14
TGTGCCAGCAGTTACTCTCAGGCCTCTGGGGCCAACGTCCTGACTTTC | CASSYSQASGANVLTF | - | TRBV6-5 | - | TRBJ2-6 | 16
TGTGCCAGCATCGAGGGGGCTAATGGTAATTCACCCCTCCACTTT | CASIEGANGNSPLHF | TRBD1 | TRBV6-1 | - | TRBJ1-6 | 15
TGTGCCAGCAGCCTCGACAAGGGAGGGGATCAGCCCCAGCATTTT | CASSLDKGGDQPQHF | - | TRBV6-5 | - | TRBJ1-5 | 15
TGTGCCTGCACCGGGGCCGATAGCAATCAGCCCCAGCATTTT | CACTGADSNQPQHF | - | TRBV30 | - | TRBJ1-5 | 14
TGCGCCAGCAGCCAAGAACGCGCGGGAGGCCTTCCGAGGAATACGCAGTATTTT | CASSQERAGGLPRNTQYF | TRBD2 | TRBV4-1 | - | TRBJ2-3 | 18
TGTGCCAGCAGGAAACTAGCGGGGAGCACAGATACGCAGTATTTT | CASRKLAGSTDTQYF | TRBD2 | TRBV2 | - | TRBJ2-3 | 15
TGTGCCAGCAGCGTAGGTTCGGACTCTGGAAACACCATATATTTT | CASSVGSDSGNTIYF | - | TRBV9 | - | TRBJ1-3 | 15
TGTGCCAGCAGCCCGTATTCAGGGGAGAACACTGAAGCTTTCTTT | CASSPYSGENTEAFF | - | TRBV5-5 | - | TRBJ1-1 | 15
TGCGCCAGCAGCGGAGGCGGGGCTTTAGGACTCTATGAGCAGTTCTTC | CASSGGGALGLYEQFF | - | TRBV5-1 | - | TRBJ2-1 | 16
TGTGCCAGCAGTGTCCGATCGGACTATGGCTACACCTTC | CASSVRSDYGYTF | - | TRBV2 | - | TRBJ1-2 | 13
TGTGCCAGCTCACCACCGGGACAGGGAGGTGAAAAACTGTTTTTT | CASSPPGQGGEKLFF | TRBD1 | TRBV18 | - | TRBJ1-4 | 15
TGTGCCAGCAGCGTAGACCTAGCGGCCGACAATGAGCAGTTCTTC | CASSVDLAADNEQFF | TRBD2 | TRBV9 | few | TRBJ2-1 | 15
TGTGCCAGCAGCCCTGACTACCGTCCCTACAATGAGCAGTTCTTC | CASSPDYRPYNEQFF | - | TRBV7-8 | few | TRBJ2-1 | 15
TGTGCCAGCAGCTTGAGACAGGGGACTAACTATGGCTACACCTTC | CASSLRQGTNYGYTF | TRBD1 | TRBV7-8 | - | TRBJ1-2 | 15
TGTGCCAGCAGTAACAGGGCTAACTATGGCTACACCTTC | CASSNRANYGYTF | - | TRBV6-5 | - | TRBJ1-2 | 13
TGTGCCAGCAGCCAAGAGGAGGGGACAGGGGGCCAGGGAGGGGAGACCCAGTACTTC | CASSQEEGTGGQGGETQYF | TRBD1 | TRBV4-2 | - | TRBJ2-5 | 19
TGTGCCAGCAGCTTAGGCGAGGAACGTGGCTACACCTTC | CASSLGEERGYTF | - | TRBV7-9 | - | TRBJ1-2 | 13
TGTGCCAGCAGTTCGGGCCAATCCTACAATGAGCAGTTCTTC | CASSSGQSYNEQFF | - | TRBV6-5 | - | TRBJ2-1 | 14
TGTGCCACCGCTCTAGCGGGGAGCACAGATACGCAGTATTTT | CATALAGSTDTQYF | TRBD2 | TRBV7-2 | - | TRBJ2-3 | 14
TGCGCCAGCAGCTTGGGGGATATGGATGAGCAGTTCTTC | CASSLGDMDEQFF | - | TRBV5-1 | once | TRBJ2-1 | 13
TGTGCCAGCAGCTTGACCGGGACAGGGGCCTACGAGCAGTACTTC | CASSLTGTGAYEQYF | TRBD1 | TRBV7-9 | - | TRBJ2-7 | 15
TGTGCCAGCAGCACATTAACCGGTGGAAACACCATATATTTT | CASSTLTGGNTIYF | - | TRBV5-4 | - | TRBJ1-3 | 14
TGTGCCAGCAGGTTGTCGGCGTCAAATTTACAAGAGACCCAGTACTTC | CASRLSASNLQETQYF | - | TRBV11-2 | once | TRBJ2-5 | 16
TGTGCCAGCAACACAGGGGGCTCATTGGAGACCCAGTACTTC | CASNTGGSLETQYF | TRBD1 | TRBV5-5 | - | TRBJ2-5 | 14
TGTGCCAGCAGCTTGGACAGCCCCTATGGCTACACCTTC | CASSLDSPYGYTF | - | TRBV5-4 | - | TRBJ1-2 | 13
TGTGCCAGCAGTCGACGGTACGAGCAGTACTTC | CASSRRYEQYF | - | TRBV6-6 | - | TRBJ2-7 | 11
TGTGCCAGCAGCTTATTTTCGGGGAAAGAGGGGGAGCTGTTTTTT | CASSLFSGKEGELFF | - | TRBV7-9 | - | TRBJ2-2 | 15
TGTGCCAGCAACCCCGGTGGGGGACTAGTCGACAATGAGCAGTTCTTC | CASNPGGGLVDNEQFF | TRBD2 | TRBV7-2 | - | TRBJ2-1 | 16
TGTGCCAGCAGCTTGGACAGGGGGTCTGCGAGGACTGAAGCTTTCTTT | CASSLDRGSARTEAFF | TRBD1 | TRBV5-6 | - | TRBJ1-1 | 16
TGTGCCAGCAGTCAAAGATACAATGAGCAGTTCTTC | CASSQRYNEQFF | - | TRBV7-8 | - | TRBJ2-1 | 12
TGTGCCAGCAGGTCGGGGGTGTCCGAGCAGTACTTC | CASRSGVSEQYF | - | TRBV6-5 | - | TRBJ2-7 | 12
TGTGCCTGGAGTGGCAGGGCGTTAGGGGAGCAGTACTTC | CAWSGRALGEQYF | - | TRBV30 | once | TRBJ2-7 | 13